One and the same sample provided the 30 T cell receptor beta chains below, sequenced in a study of blood T cell repertoires in COVID-19. Repertoires were generated with immunoSEQ multiplex PCR, while TCRdb's copy carries only in-frame clones and drops some. This sample has 250,000 to 350,000 clones, with 80% to 90% found just once. Sequencing was done on a sample of peripheral blood. Receptor source: a woman between 50 and 59 years old who had recovered from COVID-19.

This clone was counted a single time. The J gene is TRBJ1-6, the V gene TRBV6-4, with D possibly being TRBD1 (6 bases). This CDR3 comprises 15 residues. Germline CDR1 MRHNA, CDR2 SNTAGT. V gave up 6 bases and J gave up 6 bases, with 15 bases separating them. The CDR3 is CASSEAQGGNSPLHF. The DNA for the CDR3 is TGTGCCAGCAGCGAAGCACAGGGCGGTAATTCACCCCTCCACTTT.

This rearrangement joins TRBV6-5 to TRBJ2-7, with D maybe TRBD1 (6 bases). Trimming left V 2 bases short and J 2 bases short, with 10 bases between. The CDR3 extends over 14 amino acids. The germline gives CDR1 MNHEY, CDR2 SVGAGI. CDR3 protein: CASSYEGEPYEQYF. In DNA, the CDR3 is TGTGCCAGCAGTTACGAGGGGGAGCCCTACGAGCAGTACTTC.

The rearrangement links TRBV9 to TRBJ1-3; TRBD1 is a possible D gene (6 bases). V lost 3 bases to trimming and J lost 4 bases, with 17 bases between them. CDR3 length equals 16 residues. The germline gives CDR1 SGDLS, CDR2 YYNGEE. Here the CDR3 reads CASSGEDRGQGNTIYF. In DNA, the CDR3 is TGTGCCAGCAGCGGAGAGGACAGAGGACAGGGAAACACCATATATTTT.

J is TRBJ2-1 and V is TRBV21-1; the D segment call TRBD2 is taken from the table without a DNA check. TRBV21-1 is listed as a pseudogene. The CDR3 totals 17 residues. The CDR3 sequence is CASSKDPERSSYNEQFF. CDR3 coding DNA: TGTGCCAGCAGCAAAGATCCAGAGCGTAGCTCCTACAATGAGCAGTTCTTC.

The chain employs TRBV10-3 and TRBJ2-2; 10 nucleotides align to TRBD1. CDR1 and CDR2 (germline): ENHRY, SYGVKD. The CDR3 has 15 residues. The V gene end was trimmed by 0 bases and the J gene end by 6 bases; junction bases not matched to a gene: 1. The CDR3 here is CAISESGTGAGELFF. The CDR3, as DNA: TGTGCCATCAGTGAGTCGGGGACAGGGGCCGGGGAGCTGTTTTTT.

V usage is TRBV5-4 and J usage is TRBJ2-5, with 8 nucleotides matching TRBD1. Trimming removed 4 bases from V and 5 bases from J; junction bases left unmatched: 10. In germline, CDR1 is SGHNT, CDR2 YYREEE (reference sequence). The CDR3 totals 15 residues. CDR3 DNA: TGTGCCAGCAGCGGTACAGGGGGAGATGGGGAGACCCAGTACTTC. Amino acids: CASSGTGGDGETQYF.

The chain links TRBV12-3 or TRBV12-4 to TRBJ1-1; no firm D call. The V end was cut by 5 bases, the J end by 2 bases, with 6 bases between. This CDR3 is 12 amino acids long. CDR3: CASSTTNTEAFF. The CDR3 nucleotides are TGTGCCAGCAGTACAACCAACACTGAAGCTTTCTTT.

The genes are TRBV11-2 and TRBJ2-7; 12 bases agree with TRBD2. Germline V gene data show CDR1 as SGHAT and CDR2 as FQNNGV. The CDR3 consists of 16 residues. Trimming cost V 5 bases and J 1 base; bases outside gene matches: 6. This CDR3 reads CASSPLAGGRSYEQYF. In DNA form, the CDR3 reads TGTGCCAGCAGCCCTCTAGCGGGGGGGAGGTCCTACGAGCAGTACTTC.

The genes are TRBV7-2 and TRBJ1-5; D perhaps matches TRBD1 (6 bases). The CDR3 loop spans 15 amino acids. Per germline, CDR1 SGHTA and CDR2 FQGNSA. V was clipped by 4 bases and J by 3 bases, with 13 bases between them. For the CDR3, the DNA is TGTGCCAGCAGCTCCCTCGGACAGCCCAATCAGCCCCAGCATTTT. Residues: CASSSLGQPNQPQHF.

The chain combines TRBV7-2 with TRBJ2-1; 7 positions match TRBD2. Germline V CDR1 and CDR2: SGHTA, FQGNSA. The CDR3 length is 16 residues. The junction had 11 bases not matched to a gene; V was cut back by 1 base and J by 8 bases. Here the CDR3 reads CASSLGGLVGFDEQFF. The CDR3 nucleotides read TGTGCCAGCAGCTTAGGAGGACTAGTCGGTTTCGATGAGCAGTTCTTC.

V and J are TRBV5-6 and TRBJ2-3, with D possibly being TRBD1 (6 bases). The V gene's germline CDR1 is SGHDT and CDR2 YYEEEE. This CDR3 region has 12 residues. Trimming stripped 4 bases from V and 11 bases from J, with 14 bases between. CDR3 region: CASSGDIRGQYF. In DNA form, the CDR3 reads TGTGCCAGCAGCGGGGACATCCGGGGGCAGTATTTT.

The chain recombines TRBV10-3 with TRBJ2-1; 10 bases are a match to TRBD2. Germline V gives CDR1 ENHRY, CDR2 SYGVKD. The length of the CDR3 is 15 residues. With V trimmed by 6 bases and J by 4 bases, 6 bases remained unmatched. CDR3 amino acids: CAISPAGGMYNEQFF. Written as DNA, the CDR3 is TGTGCCATCAGCCCAGCGGGAGGGATGTACAATGAGCAGTTCTTC.

On this clone: Germline and junction disagree at one end, which may indicate a read error. V usage is TRBV12-3 or TRBV12-4 and J usage is TRBJ2-5; a weak D match, TRBD2 (6 bases). The CDR3 covers 13 residues. CDR3 sequence reads: CASSFEAGGLLDF. CDR3 DNA: TGTGCCAGCAGTTTTGAGGCCGGGGGATTATTGGACTTC.

The chain is built from TRBV19 and TRBJ2-7; 8 bases agree with TRBD1. This CDR3 region has 14 residues. Germline V gene lookup returns CDR1 LNHDA and CDR2 SQIVND (reference sequence). With 4 bases clipped from V and 4 bases from J, the junction kept 6 bases outside the gene matches. The CDR3 reads CASSTTTGGYEQYF. CDR3 DNA: TGTGCCAGTAGTACCACAACAGGGGGATACGAGCAGTACTTC.

Comments on this clone: At the DNA level, this CDR3 is encoded by other sequences in the same sample as well. V gene TRBV9 combines with J gene TRBJ2-1; D may be TRBD1 (5 bases). The germline V and J ends were trimmed by 0 bases and 0 bases, with 10 bases remaining between them. CDR3 length equals 16 residues. From germline, CDR1 is SGDLS and CDR2 YYNGEE. Here the CDR3 reads CASSVGGRSSYNEQFF. CDR3 bases: TGTGCCAGCAGCGTAGGGGGCCGGAGCTCCTACAATGAGCAGTTCTTC.

This clone was recorded a few times. This CDR3 reads CASRTGESYGYTF. DNA of the CDR3: TGTGCCAGCAGGACAGGGGAAAGCTATGGCTACACCTTC. The chain combines TRBV2 with TRBJ1-2, with 8 bases lining up with TRBD1. The CDR3 is made up of 13 amino acids. J was trimmed by 4 bases and V by 6 bases; bases with no gene match: 4. Looked up from germline, CDR1 is SNHLY and CDR2 is FYNNEI.

This rearrangement joins TRBV2 to TRBJ2-1; 8 nucleotides match TRBD1. V dropped 5 bases and J dropped 5; count of bases not matched to a gene: 5. The CDR3 covers 14 residues. Germline CDR1 is SNHLY and CDR2 is FYNNEI. In DNA form, the CDR3 reads TGTGCCAGCAGTTTCGACAGGGGCGACAATGAGCAGTTCTTC. It codes for CASSFDRGDNEQFF.

The V gene is TRBV9, the J gene TRBJ1-5; perhaps TRBD1 as D (5 bases). This CDR3 has 15 amino acids. The germline V gene encodes CDR1 SGDLS and CDR2 YYNGEE. With 0 bases removed from V and 7 bases from J, the gap between germline ends came to 14 bases. The CDR3 region is CASSVGGGMSQPQHF. The CDR3 DNA follows: TGTGCCAGCAGCGTAGGCGGGGGAATGTCGCAGCCCCAGCATTTT.

The rearrangement joins TRBV30 to TRBJ1-1; D may be TRBD1 (5 bases). Trimming took 7 bases from V and 6 from J, leaving 18 bases between them. CDR3 length: 13 residues. CDR1 GTSNPN and CDR2 SVGIG come from the germline V gene (reference sequence). The CDR3 sequence is CAFPKEGLPEAFF. CDR3 DNA: TGTGCCTTCCCTAAGGAGGGGCTCCCTGAAGCTTTCTTT.

Only a few counts were recorded for this clone. The V call is TRBV19, the J call TRBJ2-7; 7 bases fit TRBD2. The germline V gene encodes CDR1 LNHDA and CDR2 SQIVND (reference sequence). There are 14 residues in the CDR3. V gave up 5 bases and J gave up 7 bases; unmatched junction bases: 11. The CDR3 is CASSPGLVAEEQYF. CDR3 coding DNA: TGTGCCAGTAGTCCTGGACTAGTTGCGGAAGAGCAGTACTTC.

The rearrangement uses TRBV7-2 and TRBJ2-7; possible D gene TRBD2, 5 bases. This CDR3 is built from 14 residues. V was trimmed by 7 bases and J by 5 bases, leaving 18 bases between them. CDR1 SGHTA and CDR2 FQGNSA come from the germline V gene. CDR3 amino acids: CASTQREGFNEQYF. CDR3 bases: TGTGCCAGCACCCAGAGAGAGGGTTTCAACGAGCAGTACTTC.

The table lists this clone with a few counts. The chain uses TRBV4-3 and TRBJ1-6, with 7 bases matching TRBD1. V shed 3 bases, J shed 5 bases, and the junction held 10 bases outside the gene matches. The CDR3 is 17 residues long. Germline loops: CDR1 LGHNA, CDR2 YSLEER. CDR3 coding DNA: TGCGCCAGCAGCCAGAGAACAGGGGCCGCTGATAATTCACCCCTCCACTTT. It encodes CASSQRTGAADNSPLHF.

CDR3 nucleotides: TGTGCCAGCAGCACGACAGGGCAGGGGACCCAGTACTTC. Protein sequence: CASSTTGQGTQYF. The chain carries TRBV27 and TRBJ2-5; 7 bases line up with TRBD1. The CDR3 has 13 amino acids. Germline V gives CDR1 MNHEY, CDR2 SMNVEV (reference sequence). Trimming at V came to 6 bases and at J to 7 bases, leaving 8 bases not matched to a gene.

This clone came up many times. The chain is built from TRBV28 and TRBJ1-3; D possibly corresponds to TRBD1 (6 bases). The CDR3 loop spans 21 amino acids. Germline values: CDR1 MDHEN, CDR2 SYDVKM. Trimming removed 7 bases at V and 0 bases at J, with 31 bases between. Here the CDR3 reads CASNGFIRTIHRQASGNTIYF. As DNA, the CDR3 is TGTGCCAGCAATGGTTTTATCCGGACAATTCACCGACAGGCCTCTGGAAACACCATATATTTT.

This clone was seen only once. This chain joins TRBV6-5 and TRBJ2-3; possibly TRBD2 for D (5 bases). The CDR3 length is 15 residues. The germline V gene has CDR1 MNHEY and CDR2 SVGAGI. Trimming removed 0 bases at V and 4 bases at J, with 11 bases between. The CDR3 coding sequence is TGTGCCAGCAGTTACTCTGGCGCGAGGGCAGATACGCAGTATTTT. Amino acid sequence: CASSYSGARADTQYF.

The chain links TRBV5-1 to TRBJ2-1; D perhaps matches TRBD2 (5 bases). V lost 2 bases and J 9 bases, leaving 12 bases between the germline ends. Per the germline V gene, CDR1 is SGHRS and CDR2 is YFSETQ. The CDR3 consists of 13 residues. The CDR3 nucleotides are TGCGCCAGCAGCTTCTCGGGAAACGCTGAGCAGTTCTTC. Amino acids: CASSFSGNAEQFF.

The chain uses TRBV6-1 and TRBJ2-5, with TRBD1 matching over 9 bases. V lost 10 bases and J lost 2; bases outside the gene matches: 8. The V gene's germline CDR1 is MNHNS and CDR2 SASEGT. The CDR3 sequence is 14 residues long. CDR3 region: CATVTGGLQETQYF. DNA for the CDR3: TGTGCCACCGTGACAGGGGGATTACAAGAGACCCAGTACTTC.

The gene calls are TRBV15 and TRBJ2-1; 8 bases agree with TRBD2. In germline, CDR1 is LNHNV, CDR2 YYDKDF (reference sequence). This CDR3 has 14 amino acids. V shed 8 bases, J shed 7 bases, and the junction held 10 bases outside the gene matches. The CDR3 nucleotides are TGTGCCACCGAGGGCGGGGGGTATCATAATGAGCAGTTCTTC. Encoded protein: CATEGGGYHNEQFF. Full variable domain (rest looked up from reference TRBV15 and TRBJ2-1): DAMVIQNPRYQVTQFGKPVTLSCSQTLNHNVMYWYQQKSSQAPKLLFHYYDKDFNNEADTPDNFQSRRPNTSFCFLDIRSPGLGDTAMYLCATEGGGYHNEQFFGPGTRLTVL.

V usage is TRBV6-1 and J usage is TRBJ2-7, with a possible D match to TRBD1 (5 bases). The CDR3 consists of 14 residues. The V gene lost 2 bases and the J gene lost 5 bases, with 13 bases spanning the gap. CDR1 and CDR2 from the germline V gene are MNHNS and SASEGT. CDR3 DNA: TGTGCCAGCAGTGAACCCTGGCAGGGCGACGAGCAGTACTTC. Protein: CASSEPWQGDEQYF.

The V and J genes are TRBV7-9 and TRBJ2-1; 13 bases match TRBD2. This CDR3 spans 19 amino acids. Germline CDR1 and CDR2: SEHNR and FQNEAQ (reference sequence). V lost 0 bases to trimming and J lost 5 bases; unmatched junction nucleotides: 10. The CDR3 spells CASSLAQMTGTSGDNEQFF. The CDR3 DNA is TGTGCCAGCAGCTTAGCGCAAATGACAGGGACTAGCGGGGACAATGAGCAGTTCTTC.